This TCR beta chain came from a study of tumor and adjacent non-tumor tissue in lung cancer. The library came from three nested PCR rounds adapted from ARM-PCR protocols. TCRdb reprocessed the multiplex PCR reads with MiXCR, giving one entry per CDR3 protein. The profile covers fewer than 100,000 distinct CDR3 sequences, with just under 75% appearing a single time and 8% to 9.5% taken by the ten largest. RNA was extracted from bulk tissue without any cell sorting. This clonotype was observed a single time. A read error may explain this, as a much larger clone is one base away. The CDR3 has 15 amino acids. Germline values: CDR1 SGHVS, CDR2 FQNEAQ.

The receptor was isolated from a woman aged 40 to 50 with non-small cell lung cancer. The rearrangement links TRBV7-8 to TRBJ2-3, with TRBD1 matching over 9 bases. Material: lung tumor tissue. DNA of the CDR3: TGTGCCAGCAGCTTAGTGGGACAGGGAAGGGATACGCCGTATTTT. Protein product: CASSLVGQGRDTPYF.